This T cell receptor (beta chain) was found in a study of molecular identifiers for immune sequencing clone quantification. A single record per CDR3 protein comes from TCRdb applying MiXCR to the PCR reads. The sample includes more than 450,000 distinct CDR3 sequences, over 20% of them seen just once. Germline CDR1 SGHTA, CDR2 FQGNSA. CDR3 length: 16 amino acids. Sorting isolated naive CD8 T cells as CD8+CD4-CCR7+CD45RA+ events. This clonotype was seen just once. This sequence may be a read error, since a much larger clone differs from it by one base. This receptor was identified in a human donor in good health. Some libraries in this study had Jurkat cell RNA spiked in. J is TRBJ2-1 and V is TRBV7-2; D tentatively reads TRBD1 or TRBD2 (5 bases each). Input material: naive CD8+ T cells from blood, with Jurkat cell RNA spiked in. Subset in this sample: FACS-sorted CD8+CD4-CCR7+CD45RA+ naive T cells. The CDR3 here is CAGSLTGPVSYNEQFF. CDR3 coding DNA: TGTGCCGGCAGCTTGACGGGACCCGTCTCCTACAATGAGCAGTTCTTC.